The subject of this entry is one TCR beta chain. Antigen specificity is unknown. RNA transcripts yielded amplified TCR beta CDR3 regions. The authors performed first-round RT-PCR with HTBI primers and then a second-round multiplex PCR. Via MiXCR, TCRdb re-called the multiplex PCR reads, giving one row per CDR3 protein. The table has about 1.2 million distinct CDR3 sequences, around a third seen once. Germline V CDR1 and CDR2: MGHDK, SYGVNS. The CDR3 totals 15 residues. V lost 5 bases to trimming and J lost 5 bases; unmatched junction nucleotides: 11. These data come from a study of Graves' ophthalmopathy and Graves' hyperthyroidism. General study findings and limits: Blood repertoires reportedly contained most expanded thyroid clonotypes above 0.001 frequency.

The chain links TRBV25-1 to TRBJ1-2, with 7 positions matching TRBD1. The sequence came from an adult man with Graves' hyperthyroidism. Material for sequencing was peripheral blood or thyroid tissue (not recorded which). The CDR3 loop reads CASSLQPDRAYGYTF. As DNA, the CDR3 is TGTGCCAGCAGTTTACAACCCGACAGGGCGTATGGCTACACCTTC.